This T cell receptor beta chain was profiled in a study of T cells in Graves' hyperthyroidism and ophthalmopathy. This clonotype appeared a few times. The target antigen is unknown. Amplified regions were TCR beta CDR3 sequences from RNA transcripts. HTBI primers were used for first-round RT-PCR of the TCR CDR3. TCRdb redid the calling of the multiplex PCR reads with MiXCR, one entry per CDR3 protein. The data hold fewer than 650,000 distinct CDR3 sequences, with about 14% observed a single time. The CDR3 consists of 13 residues. Trimming removed 7 bases at V and 5 bases at J, with 15 bases between. Germline CDR1 SQVTM, CDR2 ANQGSEA. Ophthalmopathy patients showed a Clinical Activity Score of at least 3, NOSPECS grade of at least 4 and duration under 3 months. Uncontrolled infections, other autoimmune diseases, pregnancy or lactation led to exclusion of patients. The study's findings and limits: Most thyroid clonotypes expanded above 0.001 were also detected in blood.

V usage is TRBV29-1 and J usage is TRBJ1-5; D possibly corresponds to TRBD1 (6 bases). This TCR derives from a middle-aged woman with Graves' ophthalmopathy. The sequencing input was blood. The CDR3 region has the DNA TGCAGCGCCGGGGGGCGTAAGGATCAGCCCCAGCATTTT. It yields the protein CSAGGRKDQPQHF.